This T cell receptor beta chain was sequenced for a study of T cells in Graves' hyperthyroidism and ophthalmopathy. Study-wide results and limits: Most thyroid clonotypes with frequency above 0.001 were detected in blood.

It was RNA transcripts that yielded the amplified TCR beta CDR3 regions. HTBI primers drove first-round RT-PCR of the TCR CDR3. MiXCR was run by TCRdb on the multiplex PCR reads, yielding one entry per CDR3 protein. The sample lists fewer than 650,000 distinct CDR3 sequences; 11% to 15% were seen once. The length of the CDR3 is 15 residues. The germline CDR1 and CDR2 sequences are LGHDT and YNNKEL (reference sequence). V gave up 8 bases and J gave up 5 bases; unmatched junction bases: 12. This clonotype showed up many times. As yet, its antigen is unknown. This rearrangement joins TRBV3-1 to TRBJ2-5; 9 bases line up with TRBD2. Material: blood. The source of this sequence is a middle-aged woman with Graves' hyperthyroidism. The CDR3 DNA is TGTGCCAGCTTCAAGGATGGTAGCGGGAGTGAGACCCAGTACTTC. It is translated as CASFKDGSGSETQYF.